A selection of T cell receptor beta chains follows, all from one sample in a study of cytomegalovirus exposure and HLA in healthy donors. TCRdb's copy holds only in-frame clones and misses some; the assay was immunoSEQ multiplex PCR. The ten most abundant clones cover around 1.6% of a sample with approximately 140,000 clones. Source material: PBMCs. These receptors all stem from a woman between 50 and 59 years old in good health and CMV-seronegative. Both conserved end residues are part of each CDR3. The order of the fields is V gene, J gene, CDR3 protein.

TRBV7-3	TRBJ1-2	CASSLRLDSSF
TRBV4-1	TRBJ1-3	CASSREVRVSSGNTIYF
TRBV28	TRBJ2-6	CASRRGGGHSSGANVLTF
TRBV2	TRBJ2-1	CASSGPGKVGPYNEQFF
TRBV27	TRBJ2-7	CASSSGQYEQYF
TRBV2	TRBJ1-5	CASSERAGEAQPQHF
TRBV6-6	TRBJ2-5	CASSYVTRSGETQYF
TRBV7-2	TRBJ2-7	CASSLKALAGNSYEQYF
TRBV5-1	TRBJ2-5	CASSLSGDQETQYF
TRBV18	TRBJ1-6	CASSPSSDRENSPLHF
TRBV5-1	TRBJ2-3	CASADGSTDTQYF
TRBV25-1	TRBJ2-1	CASSDSRTGSQFF
TRBV19	TRBJ2-1	CASSTRMTSGGAHEQFF
TRBV7-9	TRBJ2-7	CASSSVPYEQYF
TRBV30	TRBJ2-1	CAWNSGGVRHEQFF
TRBV6-1	TRBJ1-1	CASRGQGSQNTEAFF
TRBV5-1	TRBJ2-7	CASSAPTVPYEQYF
TRBV6-4	TRBJ1-1	CASSGYREGAEAFF
TRBV7-2	TRBJ2-7	CASSLVAGGGYEQYF
TRBV15	TRBJ1-3	CATSRVFESSGNTIYF
TRBV5-4	TRBJ2-1	CASSLNQGSNEQFF
TRBV7-9	TRBJ1-2	CASSPPPGDRRNYGYTF
TRBV4-3	TRBJ2-7	CASSQRSGGGGEQYF